The 2 T cell receptor beta chains presented below share a single source sample, sequenced in a study of CD8+CD57+ T cells in acquired aplastic anemia. Genomic DNA templated the TCR beta VDJ and CDR3 profiling. Using its own MiXCR run on the reads, TCRdb lists one record per CDR3 protein. The sample lists about 420,000 distinct CDR3 sequences, approximately 70% occurring once. Material for sequencing was sorted CD4+, CD8+, or CD8+CD57+ T cells (not recorded which) from PBMCs. These receptors were collected from a human donor in good health, serving as a control.

With respect to this clonotype: This may be a read error, as it is one base from a much larger clone. The chain couples TRBV6-2 or TRBV6-3 to TRBJ1-2, with 8 bases matching TRBD1. The CDR3 extends over 14 amino acids. Germline CDR1 reads MNHEY; CDR2 reads SVGEGT. The CDR3 loop is CVSRQQGGEYGYTF. As DNA, the CDR3 is TGTGTCAGCAGACAACAGGGGGGAGAGTATGGCTACACCTTC.

This clonotype was seen ten or more times. The chain uses TRBV6-1 and TRBJ2-1; TRBD2 matches at 10 bases. V trimming: 0 bases; J trimming: 8 bases; junction bases outside the gene matches: 13. Germline lookup yields CDR1 MNHNS and CDR2 SASEGT. There are 18 residues in the CDR3. CDR3 residues: CASSEALRGAGGRDEQFF. CDR3 coding DNA: TGTGCCAGCAGTGAAGCGCTTCGAGGAGCGGGGGGGCGGGATGAGCAGTTCTTC.